This T cell receptor (beta chain) is from a study of blood T cell repertoires in COVID-19. Whole-study context: Some COVID-19 samples were acute and others convalescent; all came from the United States, Italy and Spain.

Sequenced by immunoSEQ multiplex PCR; TCRdb stores in-frame clones only, minus some. The sample has roughly 300,000 clones; approximately 89% are singletons. Material: peripheral blood. The TCR comes from a woman in her 30s with COVID-19, enrolled during active disease.

In DNA, the CDR3 is TGTGCCAGCAGCAAAGCCGGTAGCGGGCCCTACAATGAGCAGTTCTTC. Protein sequence: CASSKAGSGPYNEQFF. The rearrangement links TRBV21-1 to TRBJ2-1; the table's D call, TRBD2, has no DNA check behind it. TRBV21-1 is given as a pseudogene. The CDR3 sequence is 16 residues long.